This T cell receptor beta chain stems from a study of T cell responses to AZD1222 COVID-19 vaccine. Germline V gene data show CDR1 as MGHDK and CDR2 as SYGVNS. The CDR3 spans 14 residues. With 7 bases clipped from V and 5 bases from J, the junction kept 5 bases outside the gene matches. To note about this clone: What it recognizes is unknown.

Points from the study as a whole: In all cases, repertoires were sampled only after the peak T cell response.

Produced via immunoSEQ multiplex PCR; TCRdb's table is partial and in-frame only. The table records 100,000 to 150,000 clones, about 89% of them present only once. The sequence was collected from an adult in good health. This chain uses TRBV25-1 with TRBJ2-5; 12 bases match TRBD1. Sequencing used peripheral blood, obtained on day 0 of MenACWY control vaccination. The CDR3 loop reads CASTGTGGVETQYF. The CDR3 DNA is TGTGCCAGCACGGGGACAGGGGGCGTTGAGACCCAGTACTTC.